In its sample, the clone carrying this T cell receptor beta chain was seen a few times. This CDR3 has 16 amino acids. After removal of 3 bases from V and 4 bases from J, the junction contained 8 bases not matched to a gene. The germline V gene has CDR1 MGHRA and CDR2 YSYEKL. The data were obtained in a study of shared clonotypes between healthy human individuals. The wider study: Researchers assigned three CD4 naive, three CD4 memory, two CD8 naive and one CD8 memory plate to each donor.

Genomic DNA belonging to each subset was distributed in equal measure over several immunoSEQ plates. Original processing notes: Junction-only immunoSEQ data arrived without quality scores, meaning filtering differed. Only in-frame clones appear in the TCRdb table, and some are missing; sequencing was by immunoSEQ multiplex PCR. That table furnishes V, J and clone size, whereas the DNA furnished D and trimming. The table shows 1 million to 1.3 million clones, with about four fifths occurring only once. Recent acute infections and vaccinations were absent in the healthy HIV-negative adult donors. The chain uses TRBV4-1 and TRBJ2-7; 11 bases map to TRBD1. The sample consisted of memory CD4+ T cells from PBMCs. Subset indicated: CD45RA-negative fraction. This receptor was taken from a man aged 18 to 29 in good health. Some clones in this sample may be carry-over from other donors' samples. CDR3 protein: CASSQEWTGGGYEQYF. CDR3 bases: TGCGCCAGCAGCCAGGAATGGACAGGGGGCGGGTACGAGCAGTACTTC.